One and the same sample provided the 32 T cell receptor beta chains below, sequenced in a study of T cells in Graves' hyperthyroidism and ophthalmopathy. It was RNA transcripts that yielded the amplified TCR beta CDR3 regions. The study used the HTBI primer set for a first-round RT-PCR of the TCR CDR3. TCRdb reanalysed the multiplex PCR reads using MiXCR and keeps one entry per CDR3 protein. The sample lists approximately 400,000 distinct CDR3 sequences, roughly 13% occurring once. Material for sequencing was blood. These receptors were taken from a man between 25 and 39 years old with Graves' hyperthyroidism that later progressed to Graves' ophthalmopathy.

There are a few counts of this clonotype. V is TRBV20-1 and J is TRBJ1-2, with no clear D. V lost 1 base, J lost 6 bases, and 6 bases lay in between. This CDR3 has 11 amino acids. CDR1 DFQATT and CDR2 SNEGSKA come from the germline V gene (reference sequence). CDR3 in DNA: TGCAGTGCTAGAGGGGTTCATGGCTACACCTTC. Its protein is CSARGVHGYTF.

The genes are TRBV4-2 and TRBJ2-7; D may be TRBD2 (6 bases). In germline, CDR1 is LGHNA, CDR2 YNFKEQ. V lost 1 base and J 5 bases, leaving 12 bases between the germline ends. The CDR3 runs 14 residues. CDR3 coding DNA: TGTGCCAGCAGCCAAGCGGGGGAGATCCACGAGCAGTACTTC. Its translation: CASSQAGEIHEQYF.

This clonotype was seen many times. The chain uses TRBV18 and TRBJ1-2; 11 bases match TRBD1. Trimming removed 8 bases from V and 4 bases from J; junction bases left unmatched: 9. Germline CDR1 KGHSH, CDR2 LQKENI. The CDR3 is 15 amino acids. The CDR3 region is CASSPGQGARYGYTF. DNA of the CDR3: TGTGCCAGCAGTCCAGGACAGGGGGCTCGCTATGGCTACACCTTC. The whole variable domain, filled in from reference TRBV18 and TRBJ1-2, reads NAGVMQNPRHLVRRRGQEARLRCSPMKGHSHVYWYRQLPEEGLKFMVYLQKENIIDESGMPKERFSAEFPKEGPSILRIQQVVRGDSAAYFCASSPGQGARYGYTFGSGTRLTVV.

This clonotype has more than one count but fewer than ten. V is TRBV20-1 and J is TRBJ2-3; the match to TRBD2 covers 11 bases. Germline assignment: CDR1 DFQATT and CDR2 SNEGSKA (reference sequence). The length of the CDR3 is 16 residues. Unmatched junction bases numbered 8, after V lost 6 bases and J lost 0 bases. CDR3 DNA sequence: TGCAGTGCGGGGGGGGCTAGCGGGGGGAGCACAGATACGCAGTATTTT. It is translated as CSAGGASGGSTDTQYF.

The chain has TRBV19 and TRBJ2-7, with 8 bases aligning to TRBD1. The CDR3 runs to 15 residues. Germline V gene data show CDR1 as LNHDA and CDR2 as SQIVND (reference sequence). V was pared by 5 bases and J by 5 bases, with 11 bases of the junction left unmatched. The CDR3 region is CASSPGTGPLHEQYF. The DNA for the CDR3 is TGTGCCAGTAGTCCCGGGACAGGACCACTCCACGAGCAGTACTTC. The full variable domain, completed using reference TRBV19 and TRBJ2-7, is DGGITQSPKYLFRKEGQNVTLSCEQNLNHDAMYWYRQDPGQGLRLIYYSQIVNDFQKGDIAEGYSVSREKKESFPLTVTSAQKNPTAFYLCASSPGTGPLHEQYFGPGTRLTVT.

In its sample, this clonotype was seen a few times. The gene calls are TRBV19 and TRBJ2-1; D possibly corresponds to TRBD1 (6 bases). The germline V and J ends were trimmed by 8 bases and 4 bases, with 15 bases remaining between them. The CDR3 has 14 residues. Germline-derived CDR1 and CDR2 are LNHDA and SQIVND (reference sequence). CDR3 in amino acids: CASSTQGLYNEQFF. The CDR3 nucleotides read TGTGCCAGTTCTACACAGGGCCTGTACAATGAGCAGTTCTTC.

The gene calls are TRBV30 and TRBJ2-7, with D perhaps being TRBD1 or TRBD2 (5 bases each). Trimming took 3 bases from V and 4 from J, leaving 10 bases between them. Germline loops: CDR1 GTSNPN, CDR2 SVGIG (reference sequence). The CDR3 length is 12 residues. The CDR3 region is CAWRGTAYEQYF. CDR3 bases: TGTGCCTGGAGGGGGACCGCGTACGAGCAGTACTTC.

The V call is TRBV19, the J call TRBJ1-5; 8 bases agree with TRBD1. After removal of 3 bases from V and 0 bases from J, the junction contained 7 bases not matched to a gene. The germline gives CDR1 LNHDA, CDR2 SQIVND (reference sequence). The CDR3 consists of 17 residues. As DNA, the CDR3 is TGTGCCAGTAGTATTGGCAGGGGGCCTTATAGCAATCAGCCCCAGCATTTT. It encodes CASSIGRGPYSNQPQHF.

In its sample, this clonotype was seen many times. The chain uses TRBV11-3 and TRBJ2-2; D gene ambiguous. V was clipped by 5 bases and J by 7 bases, with 8 bases between them. Germline CDR1 and CDR2: SGHNT and YENEEA. The CDR3 loop spans 12 amino acids. The CDR3 reads CASSHGDGELFF. Here the CDR3 DNA reads TGTGCCAGCAGCCACGGAGACGGGGAGCTGTTTTTT.

There are a few counts of this clonotype. The chain links TRBV10-3 to TRBJ2-3, with D possibly TRBD2 on 6 matching bases. This CDR3 has 13 residues. The germline gives CDR1 ENHRY, CDR2 SYGVKD. Trimming stripped 6 bases from V and 0 bases from J, with 7 bases between. CDR3 residues: CAIRTRSTDTQYF. The CDR3 DNA is TGTGCCATCAGGACTAGGAGCACAGATACGCAGTATTTT.

In its sample, this clonotype was seen many times. The chain uses TRBV7-9 and TRBJ1-4; D is undetermined. The ends were cut back, 5 bases at V and 7 bases at J, with 23 bases in the middle. The V gene's germline CDR1 is SEHNR and CDR2 FQNEAQ (reference sequence). This CDR3 is built from 17 residues. The CDR3 sequence: CASSNTAAGRRVEKLFF. The DNA of the CDR3 is TGTGCCAGCAGCAATACAGCCGCGGGAAGGCGCGTTGAAAAACTGTTTTTT.

This clonotype was counted ten times or more. The chain is built from TRBV5-6 and TRBJ1-5, with no clear D. Trimming stripped 0 bases from V and 3 bases from J, with 13 bases between. Germline V gives CDR1 SGHDT, CDR2 YYEEEE. The CDR3 covers 16 residues. The CDR3 region has the DNA TGTGCCAGCAGCTTGGGTCCGACGAGCTCCAATCAGCCCCAGCATTTT. It specifies CASSLGPTSSNQPQHF.

Comments on this clonotype: This clone may be a read error of a much larger clone one base away. The J gene is TRBJ1-5, the V gene TRBV12-3 or TRBV12-4, with D possibly matching TRBD1 (5 bases). This CDR3 is 11 amino acids long. Trimming cost V 5 bases and J 9 bases, with 8 bases left between them. The CDR3 loop is CASSGGGPQHF. In nucleotides, the CDR3 is TGTGCCAGCAGTGGCGGGGGGCCCCAGCATTTT.

The CDR3 loop is CASSRQYSGANVLTF. As DNA, the CDR3 is TGTGCCAGCTCCCGACAGTACTCTGGGGCCAACGTCCTGACTTTC. This chain connects TRBV18 to TRBJ2-6, with D perhaps TRBD1 (5 bases). The CDR3 extends over 15 amino acids. The ends were cut back, 6 bases at V and 0 bases at J, with 9 bases in the middle. In germline, CDR1 is KGHSH, CDR2 LQKENI.

This clonotype came up many times. The junction departs from germline at one end; a sequencing error may be responsible. The V and J genes are TRBV3-1 and TRBJ1-1, with D possibly being TRBD1 (5 bases). Germline V CDR1 and CDR2: LGHDT, YNNKEL (reference sequence). The CDR3 is 15 residues long. CDR3 loop: CASSQAKAMDTEALF. CDR3 DNA sequence: TGTGCCAGCAGCCAAGCTAAGGCGATGGACACTGAAGCTCTCTTT.

This clonotype was counted only a few times. The rearrangement uses TRBV9 and TRBJ2-3; D gene uncertain. Germline V gene sequence: CDR1 SGDLS, CDR2 YYNGEE. Trimming took 4 bases from V and 2 from J, leaving 14 bases between them. The CDR3 spans 15 residues. CDR3 DNA: TGTGCCAGCAGCCCACTGGGCCAGTTCACAGATACGCAGTATTTT. As protein: CASSPLGQFTDTQYF.

This clonotype came up many times. The genes are TRBV18 and TRBJ1-1; no reliable D call. Germline lookup yields CDR1 KGHSH and CDR2 LQKENI. Trimming took off 6 bases at V and 4 bases at J, with 9 bases between the two ends. The CDR3 is made up of 12 amino acids. The CDR3 spells CASSTGSTEAFF. In nucleotides, the CDR3 is TGTGCCAGCTCGACGGGGAGCACTGAAGCTTTCTTT.

This clonotype has at least ten counts. V gene TRBV5-1 combines with J gene TRBJ2-7; D might be TRBD1 (6 bases). V was shortened by 4 bases and J by 4 bases, with 21 bases between the two germline ends. The germline gives CDR1 SGHRS, CDR2 YFSETQ. The CDR3 has 16 residues. CDR3 bases: TGCGCCAGCAGCCTTGGGAACAGGGTGATGATTTACGAGCAGTACTTC. Residues: CASSLGNRVMIYEQYF.

The table lists this clonotype with a few counts. The chain employs TRBV28 and TRBJ1-5; the D is unclear. V lost 5 bases, J lost 0 bases, and 14 bases lay in between. Germline assignment: CDR1 MDHEN and CDR2 SYDVKM. The CDR3 extends over 16 amino acids. The CDR3 bases are TGTGCCAGCAGTCCCCTATCCACCTATAGCAATCAGCCCCAGCATTTT. Residues: CASSPLSTYSNQPQHF.

This clonotype was found many times. In DNA form, the CDR3 reads TGTGCCAGCAGTTTGGACAGGAACCGGGAGACCCAGTACTTC. Protein product: CASSLDRNRETQYF. The rearrangement uses TRBV6-1 and TRBJ2-5, with 7 bases matching TRBD1. This CDR3 spans 14 amino acids. Germline V gives CDR1 MNHNS, CDR2 SASEGT. Trimming cost V 5 bases and J 5 bases; bases outside gene matches: 8.

The chain recombines TRBV7-9 with TRBJ1-2; 8 nucleotides agree with TRBD1. Germline V lookup: CDR1 SEHNR, CDR2 FQNEAQ (reference sequence). Germline trimming cut 4 bases from V and 8 bases from J; bases unmatched to any gene: 3. The CDR3 runs 12 residues. The CDR3 sequence is CASSSDREGYTF. CDR3 coding DNA: TGTGCCAGCAGCTCGGACAGGGAAGGCTACACCTTC.

The chain links TRBV6-6 to TRBJ1-5, with D tentatively TRBD1 (5 bases). The CDR3 consists of 14 residues. CDR1 and CDR2 from the germline V gene are MNHNY and SVGAGI (reference sequence). V lost 2 bases, J lost 4 bases, and 9 bases lay in between. CDR3 region: CASSYAGRNQPQHF. DNA for the CDR3: TGTGCCAGCAGTTACGCAGGGAGGAATCAGCCCCAGCATTTT.

There are many counts of this clonotype. V is TRBV7-9 and J is TRBJ2-1; no clear D gene. CDR1 is SEHNR, CDR2 FQNEAQ, per germline (reference sequence). Trimming removed 1 base from V and 0 bases from J, with 10 bases in between. This CDR3 has 16 residues. This CDR3 reads CASSLGRLRSYNEQFF. In DNA, the CDR3 is TGTGCCAGCAGCTTAGGACGCTTACGCTCCTACAATGAGCAGTTCTTC. The variable domain in full, with the rest retrieved from reference TRBV7-9 and TRBJ2-1, is DTGVSQNPRHKITKRGQNVTFRCDPISEHNRLYWYRQTLGQGPEFLTYFQNEAQLEKSRLLSDRFSAERPKGSFSTLEIQRTEQGDSAMYLCASSLGRLRSYNEQFFGPGTRLTVL.

This sequence joins TRBV20-1 and TRBJ2-3; no clear D gene. The ends were cut back, 3 bases at V and 5 bases at J, with 9 bases in the middle. From germline, CDR1 is DFQATT and CDR2 SNEGSKA (reference sequence). The CDR3 sequence is 12 residues long. CDR3 sequence (DNA): TGCAGTGCTAGGGGCTTAGGAGATACGCAGTATTTT. It codes for CSARGLGDTQYF.

This clonotype showed up many times. The chain links TRBV6-1 to TRBJ1-5; unclear D gene. V lost 4 bases and J lost 5, with 9 bases in between. Germline V gene sequence: CDR1 MNHNS, CDR2 SASEGT. This CDR3 comprises 13 residues. The CDR3 bases are TGTGCCAGCAGTGCCCGACTGGATCAGCCCCAGCATTTT. It encodes CASSARLDQPQHF.

This clonotype was counted many times. The rearrangement links TRBV7-9 to TRBJ1-2; 9 bases agree with TRBD1. The CDR3 runs 16 residues. V lost 4 bases, J lost 5 bases, and 11 bases stayed unmatched. Germline assignment: CDR1 SEHNR and CDR2 FQNEAQ (reference sequence). The CDR3 loop is CASSSTRLDRGYGYTF. The CDR3 coding sequence is TGTGCCAGCAGCTCCACCCGTTTGGACAGGGGTTATGGCTACACCTTC.

This clonotype has at least ten counts. V and J are TRBV13 and TRBJ1-1; TRBD1 matches 9 bases. CDR1 and CDR2 (germline): PRHDT, FYEKMQ (reference sequence). V shed 5 bases, J shed 4 bases, and the junction held 8 bases outside the gene matches. The length of the CDR3 is 15 residues. CDR3 nucleotides: TGTGCCAGCAGCCCCCGGACAGGGGTGAGCACTGAAGCTTTCTTT. Translated: CASSPRTGVSTEAFF. Based on the CDR3 plus reference TRBV13 and TRBJ1-1, the full variable domain is AAGVIQSPRHLIKEKRETATLKCYPIPRHDTVYWYQQGPGQDPQFLISFYEKMQSDKGSIPDRFSAQQFSDYHSELNMSSLELGDSALYFCASSPRTGVSTEAFFGQGTRLTVV.

This clonotype was counted a single time. The chain carries TRBV20-1 and TRBJ2-5; the D gene could be TRBD1 or TRBD2 (5 bases each). The CDR3 loop spans 10 amino acids. With 2 bases removed from V and 13 bases from J, the gap between germline ends came to 11 bases. The germline V gene encodes CDR1 DFQATT and CDR2 SNEGSKA (reference sequence). The CDR3 bases are TGCAGTGCTAGACGGGACGGGGTGTACTTC. Protein: CSARRDGVYF.

This clonotype came up many times. The CDR3 sequence is CASSFLVFEAFF. The CDR3 DNA is TGTGCCAGCAGTTTCCTAGTCTTCGAAGCTTTCTTT. This chain uses TRBV12-3 or TRBV12-4 with TRBJ1-1; D is unclear. The V gene lost 3 bases and the J gene lost 8 bases, with 10 bases spanning the gap. The CDR3 spans 12 residues.

The CDR3 nucleotides read TGCGCCAGCAGCCAGATAGCGGGGGGGCGCCCCACAGATACGCAGTATTTT. It encodes CASSQIAGGRPTDTQYF. V is TRBV4-1 and J is TRBJ2-3; the match to TRBD2 covers 11 bases. There are 17 residues in the CDR3. Germline lookup yields CDR1 MGHRA and CDR2 YSYEKL. Germline trimming cut 3 bases from V and 2 bases from J; bases unmatched to any gene: 7.

The CDR3 nucleotides read TGCGCCAGCAGCCAGACAGGGTACACCGCTGAAGCTTTCTTT. Translation: CASSQTGYTAEAFF. This chain connects TRBV4-3 to TRBJ1-1; the match to TRBD1 covers 7 bases. Germline V gene lookup returns CDR1 LGHNA and CDR2 YSLEER. The length of the CDR3 is 14 residues. V lost 3 bases to trimming and J lost 6 bases; unmatched junction nucleotides: 7.

This clonotype was detected many times. The V and J genes are TRBV7-9 and TRBJ2-1; D may match TRBD1 or TRBD2 (5 bases each). V shed 6 bases and J shed 0 bases, with 15 bases lying between them. The germline V gene encodes CDR1 SEHNR and CDR2 FQNEAQ (reference sequence). This CDR3 spans 16 amino acids. CDR3 in amino acids: CASSTIKGSSYNEQFF. CDR3 nucleotide sequence: TGTGCCAGCAGTACCATTAAGGGGAGCTCCTACAATGAGCAGTTCTTC. Complete variable domain (other parts from reference TRBV7-9 and TRBJ2-1): DTGVSQNPRHKITKRGQNVTFRCDPISEHNRLYWYRQTLGQGPEFLTYFQNEAQLEKSRLLSDRFSAERPKGSFSTLEIQRTEQGDSAMYLCASSTIKGSSYNEQFFGPGTRLTVL.